The clone carrying this T cell receptor beta chain has just one count. As yet, its antigen is unknown. This sample was taken from a study of shared clonotypes between healthy human individuals. Deep-level settings were used for running the assay. Only in-frame clones appear in the TCRdb table, and some are missing; sequencing was by immunoSEQ multiplex PCR. The sample lists about 2.3 million clones, 90% to 95% occurring once. Study observations and caveats: Non-shared clonotypes showed lower generation probabilities than clonotypes common to all four donors. For naive CD4 cells, approximately 5% of clonotypes were shared across a handful of donors.

The source is a man aged 18 to 29 in good health. Some clones in this sample may be carry-over from other donors' samples. Source material: naive CD4+ T cells from PBMCs. Subset given: CD45RA+ positively selected.

The chain's CDR3 is CASSSRLAGEYNEQFF. CDR3 nucleotide sequence: TGTGCCAGCAGTAGCAGACTAGCGGGAGAGTACAATGAGCAGTTCTTC. V and J are TRBV28 and TRBJ2-1; 12 positions agree with TRBD2. Germline V lookup: CDR1 MDHEN, CDR2 SYDVKM. The CDR3 totals 16 residues. V gave up 5 bases and J gave up 4 bases; unmatched junction bases: 6.